Each of the 31 T cell receptor beta chains below was sequenced from the same sample in a study of Ad26.COV2.S vaccination and SARS-CoV-2 variants. Profiled with immunoSEQ multiplex PCR; TCRdb holds only in-frame clones, not every one. Among about 350,000 clones, roughly 85% were seen once, and the ten largest hold 2.5% to 3.5%. Treatment here: around 19 received Ad26.COV2.S at low or high dose, single or two shots; five or six received placebo; per-sample allocation not given. The samples date from day 63 after the first vaccine or placebo injection. The sequences come from peripheral blood, collected in a trial of Ad26.COV2.S vaccine versus placebo. The source of these receptors is a person aged 18 to 65 who received the Ad26.COV2.S COVID-19 vaccine or a placebo.

The CDR3 loop reads CASSSYARGASGNTIYF. The CDR3 DNA follows: TGTGCCAGCAGCTCTTATGCCAGGGGGGCCTCTGGAAACACCATATATTTT. This chain joins TRBV11-2 and TRBJ1-3, with 7 bases matching TRBD1. Germline-derived CDR1 and CDR2 are SGHAT and FQNNGV. The CDR3 runs 17 residues. Unmatched junction bases numbered 9, after V lost 4 bases and J lost 0 bases.

The V call is TRBV3-1 (or the pseudogene TRBV3-2), the J call TRBJ1-5, with 10 nucleotides matching TRBD1. The CDR3 has 16 amino acids. Germline lookup yields CDR1 LGHDT and CDR2 YNNKEL (reference sequence). Trimming at V came to 4 bases and at J to 7 bases, leaving 10 bases not matched to a gene. CDR3 region: CASSLTGTGDGQPQHF. The CDR3 nucleotides are TGTGCCAGCAGCCTCACCGGGACAGGGGACGGACAGCCCCAGCATTTT.

This chain joins TRBV7-8 and TRBJ2-7; a possible D gene is TRBD1 (6 bases). Trimming left V 0 bases short and J 4 bases short, with 13 bases between. The CDR3 loop spans 15 amino acids. Germline lookup yields CDR1 SGHVS and CDR2 FQNEAQ. The CDR3 spells CASSLAETGGYEQYF. The CDR3 DNA is TGTGCCAGCAGCTTAGCGGAGACAGGCGGATACGAGCAGTACTTC. The full variable domain, with the rest looked up from reference TRBV7-8 and TRBJ2-7, is GAGVSQSPRYKVAKRGQDVALRCDPISGHVSLFWYQQALGQGPEFLTYFQNEAQLDKSGLPSDRFFAERPEGSVSTLKIQRTQQEDSAVYLCASSLAETGGYEQYFGPGTRLTVT.

The chain is built from TRBV10-1 and TRBJ1-5; D ambiguous. V lost 3 bases and J 5 bases, leaving 5 bases between the germline ends. The CDR3 runs to 12 residues. CDR1 and CDR2 from the germline V gene are WNHNN and SYGVQD (reference sequence). The CDR3: CASSEPDQPQHF. The CDR3 coding sequence is TGCGCCAGCAGTGAACCCGATCAGCCCCAGCATTTT.

The gene calls are TRBV19 and TRBJ1-1, with unresolved D. There are 12 residues in the CDR3. CDR1 is LNHDA and CDR2 is SQIVND in the germline V gene (reference sequence). The ends were cut back, 3 bases at V and 1 base at J, with 3 bases in the middle. CDR3 sequence reads: CASSMENTEAFF. CDR3 coding DNA: TGTGCCAGTAGTATGGAGAACACTGAAGCTTTCTTT.

CDR3 residues: CASSFGPGLSEAFF. CDR3 sequence (DNA): TGTGCCAGCAGCTTCGGTCCGGGACTGTCTGAAGCTTTCTTT. V usage is TRBV7-9 and J usage is TRBJ1-1; D may be TRBD1 (5 bases). Trimming cost V 3 bases and J 6 bases, with 14 bases left between them. CDR1 is SEHNR and CDR2 is FQNEAQ in the germline V gene (reference sequence). The CDR3 is made up of 14 amino acids.

The rearrangement joins TRBV13 to TRBJ2-3; 8 nucleotides match TRBD1. The ends lost 4 bases at V and 6 bases at J; junction bases unmatched: 6. The CDR3 sequence is 14 residues long. Germline loops: CDR1 PRHDT, CDR2 FYEKMQ (reference sequence). The chain's CDR3 is CASSSGTGVDTQYF. In DNA form, the CDR3 reads TGTGCCAGCAGCTCCGGGACAGGAGTTGATACGCAGTATTTT.

The chain is built from TRBV2 and TRBJ2-7; tentatively, D is TRBD1 (6 bases). Germline CDR1 is SNHLY and CDR2 is FYNNEI. V lost 6 bases to trimming and J lost 2 bases, with 14 bases between them. CDR3 length: 14 amino acids. The CDR3 bases are TGTGCCAGCAGGACCGGGACAACCACCTACGAGCAGTACTTC. Residues: CASRTGTTTYEQYF. Using reference TRBV2 and TRBJ2-7 for the parts outside the CDR3, the full variable domain is EPEVTQTPSHQVTQMGQEVILRCVPISNHLYFYWYRQILGQKVEFLVSFYNNEISEKSEIFDDQFSVERPDGSNFTLKIRSTKLEDSAMYFCASRTGTTTYEQYFGPGTRLTVT.

This rearrangement joins TRBV2 to TRBJ1-4; D not resolved. This CDR3 is built from 15 residues. Trimming stripped 2 bases from V and 8 bases from J, with 15 bases between. Germline V lookup: CDR1 SNHLY, CDR2 FYNNEI. CDR3 sequence: CASSETSRGEEKLFF. As DNA, the CDR3 is TGTGCCAGCAGTGAAACTAGCAGAGGCGAAGAAAAACTGTTTTTT. The full variable domain, rest sourced from reference TRBV2 and TRBJ1-4, is EPEVTQTPSHQVTQMGQEVILRCVPISNHLYFYWYRQILGQKVEFLVSFYNNEISEKSEIFDDQFSVERPDGSNFTLKIRSTKLEDSAMYFCASSETSRGEEKLFFGSGTQLSVL.

The V call is TRBV6-5, the J call TRBJ1-2; D is ambiguous. Germline CDR1 and CDR2: MNHEY and SVGAGI. V lost 6 bases to trimming and J lost 2 bases, with 16 bases between them. The CDR3 covers 15 residues. The CDR3 DNA is TGTGCCAGCAGAACCACGGGGAGCCCAAACTATGGCTACACCTTC. It encodes CASRTTGSPNYGYTF.

This clone has just a few counts. This rearrangement joins TRBV27 to TRBJ2-7, with no clear D. The CDR3 length is 15 residues. Germline CDR1 MNHEY, CDR2 SMNVEV (reference sequence). The V gene lost 2 bases and the J gene lost 2 bases, with 13 bases spanning the gap. The CDR3 sequence: CASSLTPDSTYEQYF. The CDR3 nucleotides read TGTGCCAGCAGTTTAACTCCCGATTCGACCTACGAGCAGTACTTC.

This rearrangement joins TRBV3-1 (or the pseudogene TRBV3-2) to TRBJ2-5; perhaps TRBD2 as D (5 bases). CDR1 and CDR2 from the germline V gene are LGHDT and YNNKEL (reference sequence). The germline V and J ends were trimmed by 1 base and 7 bases, with 10 bases remaining between them. The CDR3 spans 13 residues. CDR3 sequence: CASSQGPLGTQYF. CDR3 bases: TGTGCCAGCAGCCAAGGCCCACTAGGGACCCAGTACTTC.

DNA for the CDR3: TGTGCCAGCAGCCAAGGACAGGGGAAAGGCAAGCAGTTCTTC. The encoded protein is CASSQGQGKGKQFF. The chain recombines TRBV3-1 (or the pseudogene TRBV3-2) with TRBJ2-1; 8 bases are shared with TRBD1. Germline V gene data show CDR1 as LGHDT and CDR2 as YNNKEL (reference sequence). This CDR3 region has 14 residues. Trimming removed 1 base from V and 11 bases from J; junction bases left unmatched: 7.

The genes are TRBV10-2 and TRBJ2-1; D is unclear. With 3 bases removed from V and 5 bases from J, the gap between germline ends came to 11 bases. The CDR3 has 14 amino acids. Germline V gene sequence: CDR1 WSHSY, CDR2 SAAADI. CDR3 protein: CASSEETYNNEQFF. CDR3 bases: TGCGCCAGCAGTGAAGAGACCTATAACAATGAGCAGTTCTTC.

The chain recombines TRBV15 with TRBJ1-5, with TRBD1 as a possible D gene (5 bases). Trimming stripped 0 bases from V and 4 bases from J, with 10 bases between. The V gene's germline CDR1 is LNHNV and CDR2 YYDKDF (reference sequence). CDR3 length: 15 residues. DNA of the CDR3: TGTGCCACCAGCAGAGACACAGGCTCTAATCAGCCCCAGCATTTT. Its protein product is CATSRDTGSNQPQHF.

V and J are TRBV5-6 and TRBJ2-1; D is tentatively TRBD1 or TRBD2 (6 bases each). The CDR3 consists of 14 residues. Trimming left V 6 bases short and J 5 bases short, with 15 bases between. Germline loops: CDR1 SGHDT, CDR2 YYEEEE. The CDR3 DNA reads as TGTGCCAGCACCGATTGGAGGGGGAACAATGAGCAGTTCTTC. This gives the protein CASTDWRGNNEQFF.

The genes are TRBV28 and TRBJ1-2; D is uncertain. The CDR3 is 13 residues long. The ends were cut back, 5 bases at V and 2 bases at J, with 9 bases in the middle. CDR1 and CDR2 from the germline V gene are MDHEN and SYDVKM. CDR3 DNA sequence: TGTGCCAGCAGTCTGGACGACAACTATGGCTACACCTTC. This codes for CASSLDDNYGYTF.

V usage is TRBV5-4 and J usage is TRBJ1-1; 10 nucleotides line up with TRBD1. Germline-derived CDR1 and CDR2 are SGHNT and YYREEE (reference sequence). V dropped 4 bases and J dropped 3; count of bases not matched to a gene: 3. The CDR3 totals 14 residues. CDR3 sequence: CASSLTGGDTEAFF. The CDR3 DNA sequence: TGTGCCAGCAGCCTGACAGGGGGCGACACTGAAGCTTTCTTT.

The rearrangement links TRBV25-1 to TRBJ2-7; possible D gene TRBD1, 6 bases. There are 15 residues in the CDR3. Between the trimmed V and J ends, which lost 4 bases and 1 base, there was a span of 14 bases. The V gene's germline CDR1 is MGHDK and CDR2 SYGVNS. CDR3 in amino acids: CASSGPTGQSYEQYF. The DNA for the CDR3 is TGTGCCAGCAGTGGCCCGACTGGACAGTCCTACGAGCAGTACTTC.

In its sample, this clone was seen a few times. The chain has TRBV6-2 or TRBV6-3 and TRBJ1-6, with 9 nucleotides matching TRBD1. The CDR3 extends over 19 amino acids. Trimming cost V 6 bases and J 1 base; bases outside gene matches: 13. Germline CDR1 is MNHEY and CDR2 is SVGEGT. In DNA form, the CDR3 reads TGTGCCAGCAGCGCGGCCGGGACAGGGAGCCGGTCCTATAATTCACCCCTCCACTTT. This translates into CASSAAGTGSRSYNSPLHF.

J is TRBJ1-6 and V is TRBV6-5; weak D call: TRBD1 (5 bases). Germline lookup yields CDR1 MNHEY and CDR2 SVGAGI. The CDR3 has 14 amino acids. V was trimmed by 2 bases and J by 6 bases, leaving 8 bases between them. The DNA for the CDR3 is TGTGCCAGCAGTTACAAGGGGTCTAATTCACCCCTCCACTTT. This sequence encodes CASSYKGSNSPLHF.

The chain links TRBV7-8 to TRBJ2-1, with TRBD2 matching 7 bases. The CDR3 consists of 13 residues. The junction had 2 bases not matched to a gene; V was cut back by 0 bases and J by 9 bases. The germline V gene has CDR1 SGHVS and CDR2 FQNEAQ. In DNA, the CDR3 is TGTGCCAGCAGCTTAGCGGAGCGGGGTGAGCAGTTCTTC. Residues: CASSLAERGEQFF.

The table lists this clone with a count of one. The gene calls are TRBV5-1 and TRBJ2-7; tentative D call: TRBD2 (5 bases). Trimming left V 4 bases short and J 6 bases short, with 8 bases between. Germline CDR1 is SGHRS and CDR2 is YFSETQ. This CDR3 comprises 11 residues. In DNA form, the CDR3 reads TGCGCCAGCAGCCGTGAGGGCGAGCAGTACTTC. This encodes CASSREGEQYF. Looking up the rest from reference TRBV5-1 and TRBJ2-7 gives the full variable domain: KAGVTQTPRYLIKTRGQQVTLSCSPISGHRSVSWYQQTPGQGLQFLFEYFSETQRNKGNFPGRFSGRQFSNSRSEMNVSTLELGDSALYLCASSREGEQYFGPGTRLTVT.

To note about this clone: In the same sample, other DNA sequences code for this CDR3. In DNA, the CDR3 is TGTGCCAGCAGTGAAAACGAGCAGTACTTC. Translated: CASSENEQYF. The chain uses TRBV2 and TRBJ2-7, with D uncertain. CDR1 and CDR2 from the germline V gene are SNHLY and FYNNEI. The V end was cut by 2 bases, the J end by 5 bases, with 1 base between. This CDR3 has 10 residues.

This clone was seen a handful of times. J is TRBJ2-5 and V is TRBV6-1; a weak D match, TRBD1 (5 bases). V dropped 2 bases and J dropped 4 bases, with 20 bases sitting between them. The germline gives CDR1 MNHNS, CDR2 SASEGT. This CDR3 spans 17 amino acids. CDR3 sequence (DNA): TGTGCCAGCAGTGAACAGGGCAGGGTCGGCAATAGAGAGACCCAGTACTTC. It is translated as CASSEQGRVGNRETQYF.

The chain employs TRBV2 and TRBJ1-1; D unresolved. The CDR3 runs to 14 residues. Trimming pared 8 bases from V and 1 base from J, leaving 14 bases between. Germline lookup yields CDR1 SNHLY and CDR2 FYNNEI. CDR3 sequence: CASAKRNRNTEAFF. The CDR3 DNA reads TGTGCCAGCGCTAAAAGGAACAGGAACACTGAAGCTTTCTTT.

The chain recombines TRBV12-3 or TRBV12-4 with TRBJ1-3; D is unclear. V lost 7 bases and J lost 0, with 7 bases in between. CDR3 length: 13 amino acids. The CDR3 nucleotides are TGTGCCAGCAAGGTCCGCTCTGGAAACACCATATATTTT. Translating gives CASKVRSGNTIYF.

The chain employs TRBV29-1 and TRBJ1-5; TRBD1 matches at 7 bases. CDR1 SQVTM and CDR2 ANQGSEA come from the germline V gene. The CDR3 has 13 residues. With 5 bases clipped from V and 4 bases from J, the junction kept 5 bases outside the gene matches. CDR3 protein: CSVTDRLNQPQHF. DNA for the CDR3: TGCAGCGTTACGGACAGGCTGAATCAGCCCCAGCATTTT.

The chain is built from TRBV19 and TRBJ2-7; TRBD1 aligns across 9 bases. V shed 4 bases and J 4 bases; nucleotides not matched to a gene: 8. This CDR3 spans 15 amino acids. The germline V gene encodes CDR1 LNHDA and CDR2 SQIVND (reference sequence). CDR3 sequence: CASSNSGTGKYEQYF. In DNA form, the CDR3 reads TGTGCCAGTAGTAACTCAGGGACAGGGAAATACGAGCAGTACTTC.

The J gene is TRBJ2-7, the V gene TRBV11-2, with D unclear. The CDR3 covers 14 residues. Trimming took 3 bases from V and 5 from J, leaving 14 bases between them. The germline V gene encodes CDR1 SGHAT and CDR2 FQNNGV. For the CDR3, the DNA is TGTGCCAGCAGCTTCGGTGGCCAACCCCACGAGCAGTACTTC. This encodes CASSFGGQPHEQYF.

The chain combines TRBV4-1 with TRBJ1-2; D remains ambiguous. V was clipped by 4 bases and J by 8 bases, with 17 bases between them. Germline CDR1 reads MGHRA; CDR2 reads YSYEKL. The CDR3 is 14 amino acids. CDR3 in DNA: TGCGCCAGCAGCCTCGGGTGGACTTCGCGAGGCTACACCTTC. Translating gives CASSLGWTSRGYTF.